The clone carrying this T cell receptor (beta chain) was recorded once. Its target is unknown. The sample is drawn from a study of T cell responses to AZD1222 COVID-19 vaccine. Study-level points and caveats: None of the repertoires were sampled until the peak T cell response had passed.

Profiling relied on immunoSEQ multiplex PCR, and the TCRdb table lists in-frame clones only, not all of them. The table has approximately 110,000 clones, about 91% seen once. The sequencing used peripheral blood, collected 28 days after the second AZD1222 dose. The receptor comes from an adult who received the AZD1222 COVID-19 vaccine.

CDR3 region: CASSLVGGVSTDTQYF. CDR3 DNA sequence: TGTGCCAGCAGCTTAGTGGGAGGGGTCAGCACAGATACGCAGTATTTT. The rearrangement links TRBV7-2 to TRBJ2-3; 7 bases match TRBD2. There are 16 residues in the CDR3. Germline V gives CDR1 SGHTA, CDR2 FQGNSA. The J segment lost 0 bases and the V segment lost 1 base, leaving 4 bases of the junction unmatched.